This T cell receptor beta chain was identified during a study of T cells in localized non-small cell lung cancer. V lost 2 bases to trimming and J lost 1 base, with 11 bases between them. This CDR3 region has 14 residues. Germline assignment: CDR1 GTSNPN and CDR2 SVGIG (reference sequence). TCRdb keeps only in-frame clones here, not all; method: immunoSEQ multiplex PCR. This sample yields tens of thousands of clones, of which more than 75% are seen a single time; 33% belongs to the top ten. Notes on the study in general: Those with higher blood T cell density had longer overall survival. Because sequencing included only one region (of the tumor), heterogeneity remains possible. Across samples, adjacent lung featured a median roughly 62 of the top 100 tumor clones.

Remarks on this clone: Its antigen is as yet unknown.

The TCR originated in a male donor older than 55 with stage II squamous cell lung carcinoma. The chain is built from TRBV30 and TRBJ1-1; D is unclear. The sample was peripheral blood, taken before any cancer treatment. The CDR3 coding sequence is TGTGCCTGGAGTCCCAATAAACAGAACACTGAAGCTTTCTTT. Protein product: CAWSPNKQNTEAFF.